This T cell receptor beta chain is from a study of siplizumab effects on memory and regulatory T cells. General study findings and limits: The alloresponse seemed to draw substantially on naive T cells, which appeared more diverse than memory cells.

Details on this clone: The antigen is unknown.

V was pared by 6 bases and J by 3 bases, with 4 bases of the junction left unmatched. Germline CDR1 reads SGHRS; CDR2 reads YFSETQ. The CDR3 length is 13 residues. Profiling relied on immunoSEQ multiplex PCR, and the TCRdb table lists in-frame clones only, not all of them. The profile shows roughly 120,000 clones, over 85% of them singletons. Sequenced: CD4+ T cells sorted from blood. This TCR derives from a human donor in good health. This sequence joins TRBV5-1 and TRBJ1-2; 8 nucleotides align to TRBD1. CDR3 DNA: TGCGCCAGCACCGCAGGGGGCGACTATGGCTACACCTTC. The encoded protein is CASTAGGDYGYTF.